This TCR beta chain stems from a study of shared clonotypes between healthy human individuals. Study-level information: Used for every donor were three CD4 naive, three CD4 memory, two CD8 naive and one CD8 memory plate. Broader study findings: Donors were few, which limited the genetic and exposure-history diversity represented. Relative to memory subsets, naive subsets generally showed larger estimated richness.

As concerns this clone: Its antigen remains unknown.

V lost 4 bases and J lost 7; bases outside the gene matches: 10. Germline lookup yields CDR1 KGHSH and CDR2 LQKENI. This CDR3 spans 14 amino acids. This table comes from immunoSEQ multiplex PCR, and its TCRdb copy is limited to in-frame clones, with some not included. The top ten hold about 0.45% of the sample, which has some 1.5 million clones, approximately 98% seen once. Sequenced: naive CD4+ T cells sorted from blood. The subset is: CD45RA+ positively selected. This sequence joins TRBV18 and TRBJ2-7; 7 nucleotides align to TRBD1. The sequence was collected from a man aged 25 to 40 in good health. The CDR3 sequence: CASSRETGFGEQYF. CDR3 sequence (DNA): TGTGCCAGCTCACGTGAGACAGGGTTCGGGGAGCAGTACTTC. Based on the CDR3 plus reference TRBV18 and TRBJ2-7, the full variable domain is NAGVMQNPRHLVRRRGQEARLRCSPMKGHSHVYWYRQLPEEGLKFMVYLQKENIIDESGMPKERFSAEFPKEGPSILRIQQVVRGDSAAYFCASSRETGFGEQYFGPGTRLTVT.